This note documents a single T cell receptor beta chain sequence. Its antigen is undetermined. This entry comes from a study of T cell responses to AZD1222 COVID-19 vaccine. Overall study: Timing groups of about 4 and about 12 weeks for second doses were pooled.

V was shortened by 2 bases and J by 3 bases, with 4 bases between the two germline ends. The CDR3 loop spans 13 amino acids. Germline V lookup: CDR1 SGHTA, CDR2 FQGTGA. Overall study results and limits: Repertoire sampling was restricted to post-peak T cell response timepoints. Just six AZD1222 recipients were seropositive at baseline.

Some clones are missing from TCRdb's copy, which holds only in-frame ones; the method was immunoSEQ multiplex PCR. Of under 200,000 clones listed, around 94% were seen once; the top ten hold less than 1.5%. The chain is built from TRBV7-3 and TRBJ2-2; D is unresolved. This specimen was peripheral blood, taken on day 0 of AZD1222 vaccination. This clonotype originated in an adult in good health. CDR3 in amino acids: CASSLPDTGELFF. The CDR3 DNA is TGTGCCAGCAGCTTACCGGACACCGGGGAGCTGTTTTTT.